A single count supports the clone carrying this TCR beta chain. The data were taken from a study of blood T cell repertoires in COVID-19. Study overall: Whether acute or convalescent, the COVID-19 samples came from the United States, Italy and Spain.

CDR3 length: 16 amino acids. V gave up 4 bases and J gave up 2 bases; unmatched junction bases: 4. Germline V gene data show CDR1 as SGHVS and CDR2 as FQNEAQ. TCRdb's table, derived via immunoSEQ multiplex PCR, lists solely in-frame clones and lacks some. Counted here are hundreds of thousands of clones, roughly nine tenths occurring once; the ten biggest clones make up roughly 10%. The receptor was derived from a woman aged 25 to 45 with COVID-19, enrolled during active disease. The sequencing input was peripheral blood. V and J are TRBV7-8 and TRBJ2-3; 12 bases agree with TRBD2. This CDR3 reads CASSSLAGGPTDTQYF. CDR3 nucleotide sequence: TGTGCCAGCAGCTCCCTAGCGGGGGGGCCCACAGATACGCAGTATTTT.